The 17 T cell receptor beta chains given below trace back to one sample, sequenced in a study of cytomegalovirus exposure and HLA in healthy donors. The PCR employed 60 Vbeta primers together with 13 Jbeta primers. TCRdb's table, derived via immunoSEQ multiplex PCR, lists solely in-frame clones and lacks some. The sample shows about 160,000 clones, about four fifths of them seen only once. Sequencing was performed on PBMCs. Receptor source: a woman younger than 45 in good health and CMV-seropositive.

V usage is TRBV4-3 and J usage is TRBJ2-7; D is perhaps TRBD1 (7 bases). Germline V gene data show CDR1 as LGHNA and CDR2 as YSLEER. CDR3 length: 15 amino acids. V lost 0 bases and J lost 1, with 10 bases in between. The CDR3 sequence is CASSQETGRSYEQYF. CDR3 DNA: TGCGCCAGCAGCCAAGAGACAGGGAGGTCCTACGAGCAGTACTTC.

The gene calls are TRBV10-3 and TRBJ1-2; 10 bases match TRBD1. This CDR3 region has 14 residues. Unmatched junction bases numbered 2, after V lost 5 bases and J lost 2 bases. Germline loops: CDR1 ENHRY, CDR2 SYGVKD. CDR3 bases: TGTGCCATCAGTAGGGACAGGGGCAACTATGGCTACACCTTC. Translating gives CAISRDRGNYGYTF.

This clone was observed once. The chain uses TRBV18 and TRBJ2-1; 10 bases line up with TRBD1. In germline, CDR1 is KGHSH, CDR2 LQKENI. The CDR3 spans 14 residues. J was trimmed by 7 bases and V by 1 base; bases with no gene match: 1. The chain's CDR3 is CASSPRTGGNEQFF. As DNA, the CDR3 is TGTGCCAGCTCACCACGGACAGGGGGGAATGAGCAGTTCTTC.

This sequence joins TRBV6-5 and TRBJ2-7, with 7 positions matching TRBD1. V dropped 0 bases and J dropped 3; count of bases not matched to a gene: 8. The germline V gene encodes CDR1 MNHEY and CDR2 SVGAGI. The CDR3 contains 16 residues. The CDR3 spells CASSYSRTGIGYEQYF. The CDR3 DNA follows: TGTGCCAGCAGTTACTCCCGGACAGGAATCGGCTACGAGCAGTACTTC.

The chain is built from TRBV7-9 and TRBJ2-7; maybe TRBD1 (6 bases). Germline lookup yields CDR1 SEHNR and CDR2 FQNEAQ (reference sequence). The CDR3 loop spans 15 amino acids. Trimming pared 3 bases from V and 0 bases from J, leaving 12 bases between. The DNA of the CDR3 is TGTGCCAGCAGCTTTAGGGACACCCCCTCCTACGAGCAGTACTTC. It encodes CASSFRDTPSYEQYF.

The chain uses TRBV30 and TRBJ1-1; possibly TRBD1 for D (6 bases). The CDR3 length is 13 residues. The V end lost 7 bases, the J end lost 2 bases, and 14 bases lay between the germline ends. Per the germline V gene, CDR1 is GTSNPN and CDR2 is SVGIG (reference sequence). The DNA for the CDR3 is TGTGCCTCCACTCTCAGGGGAAACACTGAAGCTTTCTTT. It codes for CASTLRGNTEAFF.

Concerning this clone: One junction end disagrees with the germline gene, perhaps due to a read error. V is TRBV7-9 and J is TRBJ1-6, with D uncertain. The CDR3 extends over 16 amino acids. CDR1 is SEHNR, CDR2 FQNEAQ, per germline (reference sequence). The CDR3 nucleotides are TGTTCCAGCAGCACGACTAACTTTGAGGGCAATTCACCCCTCCACTTT. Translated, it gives CSSSTTNFEGNSPLHF.

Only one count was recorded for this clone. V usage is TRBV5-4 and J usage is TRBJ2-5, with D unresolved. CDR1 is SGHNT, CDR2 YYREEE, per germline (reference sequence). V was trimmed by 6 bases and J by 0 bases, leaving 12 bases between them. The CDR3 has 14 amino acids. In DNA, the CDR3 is TGTGCCAGCACCCTTACCGGGTACCAAGAGACCCAGTACTTC. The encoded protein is CASTLTGYQETQYF.

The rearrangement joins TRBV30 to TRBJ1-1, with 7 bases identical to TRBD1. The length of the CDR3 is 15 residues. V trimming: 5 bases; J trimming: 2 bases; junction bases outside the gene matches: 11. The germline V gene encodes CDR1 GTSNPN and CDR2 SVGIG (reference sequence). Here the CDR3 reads CAWARDRTLNTEAFF. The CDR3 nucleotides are TGTGCCTGGGCCCGGGACAGAACTTTAAACACTGAAGCTTTCTTT.

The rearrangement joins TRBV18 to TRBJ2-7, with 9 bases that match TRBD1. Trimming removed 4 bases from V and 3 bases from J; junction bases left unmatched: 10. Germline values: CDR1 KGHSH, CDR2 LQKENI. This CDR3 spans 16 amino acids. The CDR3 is CASSLHPGQGGYEQYF. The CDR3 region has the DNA TGTGCCAGCTCACTACACCCGGGACAGGGTGGCTACGAGCAGTACTTC.

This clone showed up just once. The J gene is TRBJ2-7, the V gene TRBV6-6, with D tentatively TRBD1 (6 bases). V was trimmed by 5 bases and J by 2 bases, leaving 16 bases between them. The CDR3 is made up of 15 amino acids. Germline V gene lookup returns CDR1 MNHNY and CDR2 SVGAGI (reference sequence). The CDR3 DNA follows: TGTGCCAGCAGTCAAACAGGGTCCTACACCTACGAGCAGTACTTC. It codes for CASSQTGSYTYEQYF.

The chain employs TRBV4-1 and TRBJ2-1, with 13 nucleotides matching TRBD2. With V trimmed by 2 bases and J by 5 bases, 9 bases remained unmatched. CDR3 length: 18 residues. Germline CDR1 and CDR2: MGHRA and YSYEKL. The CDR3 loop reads CASSQIRTGTSGDNEQFF. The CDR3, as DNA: TGCGCCAGCAGCCAAATTAGGACCGGGACTAGCGGGGACAATGAGCAGTTCTTC.

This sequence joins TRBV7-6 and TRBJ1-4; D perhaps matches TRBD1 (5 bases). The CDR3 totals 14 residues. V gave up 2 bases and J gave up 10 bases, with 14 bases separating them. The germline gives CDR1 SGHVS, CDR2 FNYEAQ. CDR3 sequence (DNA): TGTGCCAGCAGCTTATCCGGGGGACTCGTAAAACTGTTTTTT. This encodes CASSLSGGLVKLFF.

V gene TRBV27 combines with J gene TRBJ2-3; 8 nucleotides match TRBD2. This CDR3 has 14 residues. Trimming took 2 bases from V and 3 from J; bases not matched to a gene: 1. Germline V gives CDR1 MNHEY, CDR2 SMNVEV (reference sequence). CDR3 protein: CASSLAGGTDTQYF. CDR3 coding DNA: TGTGCCAGCAGTTTAGCGGGGGGAACAGATACGCAGTATTTT.

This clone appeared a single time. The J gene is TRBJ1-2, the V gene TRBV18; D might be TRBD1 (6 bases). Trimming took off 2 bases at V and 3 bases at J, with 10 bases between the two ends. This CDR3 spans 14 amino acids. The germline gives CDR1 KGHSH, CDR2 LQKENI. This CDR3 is CASSPRTDDYGYTF. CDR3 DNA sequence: TGTGCCAGCTCACCAAGGACAGATGACTATGGCTACACCTTC.

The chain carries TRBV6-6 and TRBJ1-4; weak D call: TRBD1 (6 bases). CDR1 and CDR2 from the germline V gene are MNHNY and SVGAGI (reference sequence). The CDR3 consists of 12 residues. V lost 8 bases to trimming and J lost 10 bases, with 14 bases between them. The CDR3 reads CASSGGQRKLFF. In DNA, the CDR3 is TGTGCCAGCTCTGGGGGACAAAGAAAACTGTTTTTT.

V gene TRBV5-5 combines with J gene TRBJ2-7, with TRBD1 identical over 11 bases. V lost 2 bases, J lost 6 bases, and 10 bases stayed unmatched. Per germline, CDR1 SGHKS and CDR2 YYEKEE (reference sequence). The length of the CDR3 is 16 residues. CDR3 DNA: TGTGCCAGCAGCTTAGTTCCGGGACAGGGGGTAGGCGAGCAGTACTTC. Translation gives CASSLVPGQGVGEQYF.